This TCR beta chain was profiled in a study of response to subunit inactivated influenza vaccine. As concerns this clonotype: Its antigen remains unidentified.

Study outcomes and limitations: Authors suggested that a seasonal influenza vaccination recruits few new T cells each time.

CDR3 size: 16 residues. From germline, CDR1 is SGHRS and CDR2 YFSETQ. The V segment lost 4 bases and the J segment 3 bases; nucleotides outside the gene matches: 7. TCRdb reanalysed the RT-PCR reads using MiXCR and keeps one entry per CDR3 protein. Of about 520,000 distinct CDR3 sequences listed, 7.2% were seen once; the top ten hold under 15%. Material: PBMCs from blood, obtained roughly 24 months after vaccination. The chain combines TRBV5-1 with TRBJ2-1, with TRBD1 matching 10 bases. This TCR was recovered from a man between 50 and 75 years old who received an inactivated influenza vaccine. CDR3 coding DNA: TGCGCCAGCAGCAATCGACAGGGGGCGGTCTACAATGAGCAGTTCTTC. This translates into CASSNRQGAVYNEQFF. Full variable domain (rest looked up from reference TRBV5-1 and TRBJ2-1): KAGVTQTPRYLIKTRGQQVTLSCSPISGHRSVSWYQQTPGQGLQFLFEYFSETQRNKGNFPGRFSGRQFSNSRSEMNVSTLELGDSALYLCASSNRQGAVYNEQFFGPGTRLTVL.